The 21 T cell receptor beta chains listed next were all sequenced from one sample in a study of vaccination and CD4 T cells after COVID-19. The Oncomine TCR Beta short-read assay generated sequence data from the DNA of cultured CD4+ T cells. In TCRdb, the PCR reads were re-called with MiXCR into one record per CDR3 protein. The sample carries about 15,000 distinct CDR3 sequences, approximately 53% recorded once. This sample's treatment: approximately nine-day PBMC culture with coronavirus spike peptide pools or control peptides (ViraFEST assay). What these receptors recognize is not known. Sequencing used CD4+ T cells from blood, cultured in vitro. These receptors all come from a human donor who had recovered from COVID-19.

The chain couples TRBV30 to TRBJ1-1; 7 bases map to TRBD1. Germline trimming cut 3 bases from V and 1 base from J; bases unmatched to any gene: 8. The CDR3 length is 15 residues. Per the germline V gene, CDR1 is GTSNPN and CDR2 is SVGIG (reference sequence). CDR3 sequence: CAWSVPGQQNTEAFF. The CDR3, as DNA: TGTGCCTGGAGCGTTCCGGGACAGCAGAACACTGAAGCTTTCTTT.

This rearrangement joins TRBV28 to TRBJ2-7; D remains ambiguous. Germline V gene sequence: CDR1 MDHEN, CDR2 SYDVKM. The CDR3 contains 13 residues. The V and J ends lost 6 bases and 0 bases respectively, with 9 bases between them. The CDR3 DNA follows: TGTGCCAGCAGGACGACCGACTCCTACGAGCAGTACTTC. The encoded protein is CASRTTDSYEQYF.

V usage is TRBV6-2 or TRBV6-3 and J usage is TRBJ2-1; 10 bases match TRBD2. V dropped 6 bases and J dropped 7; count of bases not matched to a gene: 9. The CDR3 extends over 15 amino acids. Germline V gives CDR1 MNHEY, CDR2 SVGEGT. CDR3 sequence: CASSPWVAGGNEQFF. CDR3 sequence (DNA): TGTGCCAGCAGCCCCTGGGTAGCGGGAGGTAATGAGCAGTTCTTC.

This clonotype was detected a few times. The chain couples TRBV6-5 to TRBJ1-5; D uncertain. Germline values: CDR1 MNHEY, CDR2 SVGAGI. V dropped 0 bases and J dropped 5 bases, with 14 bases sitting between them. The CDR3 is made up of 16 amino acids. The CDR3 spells CASSYSPLGGDQPQHF. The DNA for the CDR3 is TGTGCCAGCAGTTACTCCCCCCTTGGCGGGGATCAGCCCCAGCATTTT.

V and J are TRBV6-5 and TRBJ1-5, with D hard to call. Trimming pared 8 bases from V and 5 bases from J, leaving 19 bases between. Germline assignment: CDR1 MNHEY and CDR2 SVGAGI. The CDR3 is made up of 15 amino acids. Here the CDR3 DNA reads TGTGCCAGCGGTTTCGGGTCAACCGGCGATCAGCCCCAGCATTTT. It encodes CASGFGSTGDQPQHF.

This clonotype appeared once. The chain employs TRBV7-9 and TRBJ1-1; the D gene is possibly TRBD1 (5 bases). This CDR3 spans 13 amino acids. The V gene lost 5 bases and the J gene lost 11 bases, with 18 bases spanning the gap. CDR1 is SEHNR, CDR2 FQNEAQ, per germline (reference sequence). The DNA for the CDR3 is TGTGCCAGCAGCAAAGGTGGGGGGACTTGGGCTTTCTTT. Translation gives CASSKGGGTWAFF.

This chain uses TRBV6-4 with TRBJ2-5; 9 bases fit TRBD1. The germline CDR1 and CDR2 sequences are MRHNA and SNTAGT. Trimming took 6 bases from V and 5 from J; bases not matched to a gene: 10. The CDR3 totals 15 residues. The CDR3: CASSLNRGRGETQYF. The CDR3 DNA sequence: TGTGCCAGCAGCCTGAACAGGGGGCGAGGGGAGACCCAGTACTTC.

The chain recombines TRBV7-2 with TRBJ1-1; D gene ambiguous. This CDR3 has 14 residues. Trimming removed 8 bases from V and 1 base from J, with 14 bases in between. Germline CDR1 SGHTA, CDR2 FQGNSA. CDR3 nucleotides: TGTGCCAGCCCTTTAGATTGGGGGAACACTGAAGCTTTCTTT. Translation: CASPLDWGNTEAFF.

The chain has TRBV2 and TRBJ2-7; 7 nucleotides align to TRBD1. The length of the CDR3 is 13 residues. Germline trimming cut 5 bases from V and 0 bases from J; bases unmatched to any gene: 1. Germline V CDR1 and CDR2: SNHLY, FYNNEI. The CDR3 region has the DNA TGTGCCAGCAGTTACAGGGGCTCCTACGAGCAGTACTTC. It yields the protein CASSYRGSYEQYF.

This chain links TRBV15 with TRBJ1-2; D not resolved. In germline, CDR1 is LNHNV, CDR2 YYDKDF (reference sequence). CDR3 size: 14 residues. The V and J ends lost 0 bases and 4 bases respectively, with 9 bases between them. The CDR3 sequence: CATSRERGTYGYTF. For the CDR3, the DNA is TGTGCCACCAGCAGAGAGCGGGGAACCTATGGCTACACCTTC.

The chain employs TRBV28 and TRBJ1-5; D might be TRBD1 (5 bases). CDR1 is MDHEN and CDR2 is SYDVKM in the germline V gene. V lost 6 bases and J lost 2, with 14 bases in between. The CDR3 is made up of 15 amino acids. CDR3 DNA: TGTGCCAGCAGCATAAGGGGAGGGGGCAATCAGCCCCAGCATTTT. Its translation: CASSIRGGGNQPQHF.

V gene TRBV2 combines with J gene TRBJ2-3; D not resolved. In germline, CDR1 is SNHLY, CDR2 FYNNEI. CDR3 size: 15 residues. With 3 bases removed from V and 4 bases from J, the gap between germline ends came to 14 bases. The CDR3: CASSDDTSRSDTQYF. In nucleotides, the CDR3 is TGTGCCAGCAGTGATGACACCAGCAGGTCAGATACGCAGTATTTT.

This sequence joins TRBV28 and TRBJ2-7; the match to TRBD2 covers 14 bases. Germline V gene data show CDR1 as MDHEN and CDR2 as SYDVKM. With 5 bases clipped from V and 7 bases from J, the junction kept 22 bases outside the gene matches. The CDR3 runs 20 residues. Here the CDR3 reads CASSLGTSGGPKTAGREQYF. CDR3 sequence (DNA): TGTGCCAGCAGTCTGGGGACTAGCGGGGGCCCCAAAACGGCGGGCCGGGAGCAGTACTTC.

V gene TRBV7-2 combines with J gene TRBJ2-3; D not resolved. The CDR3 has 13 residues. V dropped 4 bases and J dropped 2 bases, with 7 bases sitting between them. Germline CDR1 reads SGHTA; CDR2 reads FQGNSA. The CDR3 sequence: CASSSPLTDTQYF. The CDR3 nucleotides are TGTGCCAGCAGCTCCCCCCTCACAGATACGCAGTATTTT.

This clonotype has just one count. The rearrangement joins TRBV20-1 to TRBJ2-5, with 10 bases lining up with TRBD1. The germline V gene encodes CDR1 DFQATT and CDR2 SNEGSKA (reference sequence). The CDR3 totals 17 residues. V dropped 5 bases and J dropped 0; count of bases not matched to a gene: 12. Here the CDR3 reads CSAQHTTGGPYQETQYF. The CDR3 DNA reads TGCAGTGCTCAACATACGACAGGGGGCCCCTACCAAGAGACCCAGTACTTC.

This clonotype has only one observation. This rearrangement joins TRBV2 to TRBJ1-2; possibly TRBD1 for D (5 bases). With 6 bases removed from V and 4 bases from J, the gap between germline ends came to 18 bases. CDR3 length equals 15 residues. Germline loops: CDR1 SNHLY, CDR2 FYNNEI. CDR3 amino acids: CASRAGSQGGYGYTF. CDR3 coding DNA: TGTGCCAGCAGAGCTGGGAGTCAGGGCGGCTATGGCTACACCTTC.

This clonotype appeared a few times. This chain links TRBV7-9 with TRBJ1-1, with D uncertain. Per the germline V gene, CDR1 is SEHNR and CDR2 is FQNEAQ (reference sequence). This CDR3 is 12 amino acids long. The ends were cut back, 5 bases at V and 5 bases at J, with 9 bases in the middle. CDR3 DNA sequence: TGTGCCAGCAGCCCCCAAGGTACTGAAGCTTTCTTT. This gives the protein CASSPQGTEAFF.

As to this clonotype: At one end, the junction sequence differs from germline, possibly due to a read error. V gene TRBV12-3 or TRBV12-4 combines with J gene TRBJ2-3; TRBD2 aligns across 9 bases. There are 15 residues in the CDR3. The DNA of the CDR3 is TGTGCCAGCAGCTTAGCGGGGGCGCCCACAGATACGCAGTATTTT. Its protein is CASSLAGAPTDTQYF.

The CDR3 protein is CASSYPPPLRTDTQYF. The CDR3 DNA follows: TGTGCCAGCAGTTACCCCCCTCCCCTCCGCACAGATACGCAGTATTTT. The chain is built from TRBV6-5 and TRBJ2-3; D is unresolved. The V end was cut by 2 bases, the J end by 1 base, with 13 bases between. The CDR3 is 16 amino acids. The germline V gene has CDR1 MNHEY and CDR2 SVGAGI.

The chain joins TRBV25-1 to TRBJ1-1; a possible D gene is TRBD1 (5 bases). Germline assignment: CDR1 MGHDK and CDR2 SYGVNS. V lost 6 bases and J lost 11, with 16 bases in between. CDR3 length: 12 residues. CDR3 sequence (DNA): TGTGCCAGCAGGAACACTGGGGCAGAGGCTTTCTTT. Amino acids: CASRNTGAEAFF.

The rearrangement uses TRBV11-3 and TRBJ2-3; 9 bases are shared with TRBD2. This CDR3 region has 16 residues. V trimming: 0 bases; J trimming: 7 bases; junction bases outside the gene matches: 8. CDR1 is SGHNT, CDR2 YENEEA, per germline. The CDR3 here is CASSLERGGGEYTQYF. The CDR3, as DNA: TGTGCCAGCAGCTTAGAGCGGGGGGGCGGGGAGTATACGCAGTATTTT. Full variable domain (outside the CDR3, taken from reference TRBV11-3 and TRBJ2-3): EAGVVQSPRYKIIEKKQPVAFWCNPISGHNTLYWYLQNLGQGPELLIRYENEEAVDDSQLPKDRFSAERLKGVDSTLKIQPAELGDSAVYLCASSLERGGGEYTQYFGPGTRLTVL.